This TCR beta chain is from a study of blood T cell repertoires in COVID-19. The wider study: Acute-phase and convalescent COVID-19 samples originated in the United States, Italy and Spain. Sources were T cells, B-cell-depleted T cells, or PBMCs; the material itself was cDNA or gDNA.

Germline-derived CDR1 and CDR2 are MNHEY and SMNVEV (reference sequence). J was trimmed by 5 bases and V by 6 bases; bases with no gene match: 7. This CDR3 is 15 amino acids long. Sequencing used immunoSEQ multiplex PCR; TCRdb keeps in-frame clones, though not all of them. The table shows some 120,000 clones, with 79% occurring only once. This clone has only a few counts. Sequenced sample: peripheral blood. The sequence was collected from a man aged 35-49 years with active or convalescent COVID-19. V usage is TRBV27 and J usage is TRBJ2-5; TRBD2 aligns across 12 bases. CDR3 nucleotides: TGTGCCAGCAGGCGACTAGCGGGGGTGGAGGAGACCCAGTACTTC. Protein product: CASRRLAGVEETQYF.